This T cell receptor beta chain originates from a study of PD-L1 blockade in urothelial cancer. The overall study: Timepoints chosen for blood analysis were 3 weeks (second dose) and 6 weeks after treatment start.

CDR3 length: 12 residues. Trimming took 5 bases from V and 8 from J; bases not matched to a gene: 2. The germline V gene has CDR1 SGHDT and CDR2 YYEEEE. Spiked synthetic TCR analogs estimated absolute template abundance per PCR. Some clones are missing from TCRdb's copy, which holds only in-frame ones; the method was immunoSEQ multiplex PCR. The sample holds tens of thousands of clones; around 80% are singletons and the top ten take roughly 3.1%. This chain uses TRBV5-6 with TRBJ2-1; 9 nucleotides match TRBD1. Here the sequenced sample was PBMCs, taken around atezolizumab (anti-PD-L1) treatment. This TCR was recovered from a man aged 65 to 79 with urothelial cancer. The CDR3 DNA follows: TGTGCCAGCAGACACAGGGGGCATGAGCAGTTCTTC. Residues: CASRHRGHEQFF.